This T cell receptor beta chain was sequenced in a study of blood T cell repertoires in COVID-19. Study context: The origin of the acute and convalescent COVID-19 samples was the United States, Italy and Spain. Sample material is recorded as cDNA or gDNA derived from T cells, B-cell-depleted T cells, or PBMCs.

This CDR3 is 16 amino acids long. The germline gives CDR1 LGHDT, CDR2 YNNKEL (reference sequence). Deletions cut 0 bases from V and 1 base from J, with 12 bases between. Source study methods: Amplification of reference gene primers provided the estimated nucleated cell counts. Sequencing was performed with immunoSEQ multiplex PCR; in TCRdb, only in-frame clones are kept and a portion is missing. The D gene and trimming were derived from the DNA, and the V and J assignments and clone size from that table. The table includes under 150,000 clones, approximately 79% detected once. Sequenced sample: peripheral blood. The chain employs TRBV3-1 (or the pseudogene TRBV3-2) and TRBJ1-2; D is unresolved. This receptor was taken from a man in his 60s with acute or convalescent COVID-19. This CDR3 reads CASSQDLARNNYGYTF. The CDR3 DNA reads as TGTGCCAGCAGCCAAGATCTAGCCAGGAATAACTATGGCTACACCTTC.